What follows are 11 T cell receptor beta chains derived from one specimen sequenced in a study of T cell responses to AZD1222 COVID-19 vaccine. Libraries were prepared by immunoSEQ multiplex PCR; TCRdb keeps only in-frame clonotypes and omits some of them. The sample shows 150,000 to 200,000 clones, approximately 92% of them seen only once. Material: peripheral blood, obtained on day 0 of AZD1222 vaccination. The receptors here all came from an adult in good health.

The CDR3 bases are TGCGCCAGCAGCCAAGATGGGAGGGGGCTGCATGGCTACACCTTC. Translation: CASSQDGRGLHGYTF. The rearrangement links TRBV4-3 to TRBJ1-2, with 7 bases identical to TRBD1. The CDR3 has 15 amino acids. Looked up from germline, CDR1 is LGHNA and CDR2 is YSLEER. Trimming took 0 bases from V and 6 from J; bases not matched to a gene: 7.

This clone appeared once. The V and J genes are TRBV30 and TRBJ1-1; D unclear. CDR1 is GTSNPN and CDR2 is SVGIG in the germline V gene (reference sequence). Deletions cut 0 bases from V and 1 base from J, with 9 bases between. The CDR3 extends over 14 amino acids. The chain's CDR3 is CAWSVRVGNTEAFF. The CDR3 DNA follows: TGTGCCTGGAGTGTACGCGTAGGGAACACTGAAGCTTTCTTT.

This chain uses TRBV19 with TRBJ2-7; 7 nucleotides match TRBD1. Germline trimming cut 6 bases from V and 0 bases from J; bases unmatched to any gene: 8. Looked up from germline, CDR1 is LNHDA and CDR2 is SQIVND (reference sequence). CDR3 length: 15 amino acids. CDR3 nucleotide sequence: TGTGCCAGTAGGCCTAAACAGGGGAGCTCCTACGAGCAGTACTTC. Translated: CASRPKQGSSYEQYF.

Only one count was recorded for this clone. The chain recombines TRBV5-5 with TRBJ1-2; 10 bases are a match to TRBD1. The CDR3 is 14 amino acids. From germline, CDR1 is SGHKS and CDR2 YYEKEE (reference sequence). J gave up 7 bases and V 4 bases, and 7 bases lay outside the gene matches. The CDR3 DNA is TGTGCCAGCAGCACCGAGACAGGGGGCTTTGGCTACACCTTC. As protein: CASSTETGGFGYTF.

This chain joins TRBV4-1 and TRBJ1-2, with a weak D call TRBD1 (6 bases). The CDR3 is 16 amino acids. With 0 bases removed from V and 3 bases from J, the gap between germline ends came to 14 bases. From germline, CDR1 is MGHRA and CDR2 YSYEKL. CDR3 in DNA: TGCGCCAGCAGCCAAGATGGGGCAGGGGCGGACTATGGCTACACCTTC. Its translation is CASSQDGAGADYGYTF.

The CDR3 here is CASSLGGISLSEQYV. In DNA, the CDR3 is TGTGCCAGCAGCCTGGGGGGTATTTCATTATCCGAGCAGTACGTC. The chain combines TRBV5-6 with TRBJ2-7, with a weak D call TRBD2 (6 bases). Between the trimmed V and J ends, which lost 4 bases and 6 bases, there was a span of 20 bases. This CDR3 spans 15 amino acids. CDR1 is SGHDT and CDR2 is YYEEEE in the germline V gene.

V usage is TRBV7-9 and J usage is TRBJ1-1; D remains unclear. This CDR3 has 14 residues. CDR1 is SEHNR and CDR2 is FQNEAQ in the germline V gene (reference sequence). The V end lost 10 bases, the J end lost 0 bases, and 15 bases lay between the germline ends. CDR3 amino acids: CATNDGRVNTEAFF. In nucleotides, the CDR3 is TGTGCCACCAACGACGGTCGGGTGAACACTGAAGCTTTCTTT.

This chain joins TRBV11-2 and TRBJ2-1, with 10 bases that match TRBD2. V was clipped by 8 bases and J by 10 bases; unmatched bases: 11. Germline CDR1 SGHAT, CDR2 FQNNGV. This CDR3 region has 14 residues. CDR3 in amino acids: CASLPSGGRWEQFF. For the CDR3, the DNA is TGTGCCAGCCTTCCTAGCGGGGGACGCTGGGAGCAGTTCTTC.

The chain has TRBV11-2 and TRBJ2-3, with TRBD1 identical over 10 bases. The J segment lost 6 bases and the V segment lost 3 bases, leaving 6 bases of the junction unmatched. CDR1 and CDR2 from the germline V gene are SGHAT and FQNNGV. The CDR3 length is 15 residues. The CDR3 DNA sequence: TGTGCCAGCAGCTTGGGACAGGGGACGTGGGATACGCAGTATTTT. Translated, it gives CASSLGQGTWDTQYF.

The J gene is TRBJ2-4, the V gene TRBV6-1; perhaps D is TRBD1 or TRBD2 (5 bases each). The V and J ends lost 2 bases and 2 bases respectively, with 16 bases between them. The CDR3 covers 17 residues. The germline gives CDR1 MNHNS, CDR2 SASEGT. This CDR3 is CASSEWAAGTPKNIQYF. In nucleotides, the CDR3 is TGTGCCAGCAGTGAATGGGCAGCAGGGACGCCCAAAAACATTCAGTACTTC.

The V gene is TRBV19, the J gene TRBJ1-2, with a tentative D call TRBD1 (5 bases). V lost 10 bases to trimming and J lost 3 bases, with 12 bases between them. Germline CDR1 LNHDA, CDR2 SQIVND (reference sequence). CDR3 size: 12 residues. Written as DNA, the CDR3 is TGTGCCACTCTCGGGGGAGACTATGGCTACACCTTC. It specifies CATLGGDYGYTF.